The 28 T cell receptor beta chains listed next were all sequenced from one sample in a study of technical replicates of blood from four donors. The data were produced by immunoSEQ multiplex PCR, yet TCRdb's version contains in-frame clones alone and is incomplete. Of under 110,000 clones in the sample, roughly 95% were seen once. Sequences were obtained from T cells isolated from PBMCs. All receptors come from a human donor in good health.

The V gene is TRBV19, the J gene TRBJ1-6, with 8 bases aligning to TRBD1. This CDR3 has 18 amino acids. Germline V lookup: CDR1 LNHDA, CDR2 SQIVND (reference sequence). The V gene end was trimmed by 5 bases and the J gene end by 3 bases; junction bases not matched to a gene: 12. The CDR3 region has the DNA TGTGCCAGTAGTCCCCTGCCCCAGGACAGGGACTATAATTCACCCCTCCACTTT. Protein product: CASSPLPQDRDYNSPLHF.

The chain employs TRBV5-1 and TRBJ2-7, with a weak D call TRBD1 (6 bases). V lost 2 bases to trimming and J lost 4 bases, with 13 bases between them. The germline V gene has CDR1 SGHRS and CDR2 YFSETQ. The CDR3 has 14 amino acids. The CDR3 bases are TGCGCCAGCAGCTTTGGTAGGACAGATTACGAGCAGTACTTC. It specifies CASSFGRTDYEQYF.

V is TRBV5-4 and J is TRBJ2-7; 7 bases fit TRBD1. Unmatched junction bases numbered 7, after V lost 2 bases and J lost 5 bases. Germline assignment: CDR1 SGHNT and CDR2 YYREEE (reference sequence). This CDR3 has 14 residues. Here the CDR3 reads CASSLGQDINEQYF. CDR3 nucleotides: TGTGCCAGCAGCTTAGGACAGGATATCAACGAGCAGTACTTC.

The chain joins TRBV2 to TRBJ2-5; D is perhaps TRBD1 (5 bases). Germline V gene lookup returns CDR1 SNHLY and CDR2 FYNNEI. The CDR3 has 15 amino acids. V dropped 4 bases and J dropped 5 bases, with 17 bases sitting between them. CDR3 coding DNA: TGTGCCAGCAGTGCCAGAACAGGCCATGGGGAGACCCAGTACTTC. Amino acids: CASSARTGHGETQYF.

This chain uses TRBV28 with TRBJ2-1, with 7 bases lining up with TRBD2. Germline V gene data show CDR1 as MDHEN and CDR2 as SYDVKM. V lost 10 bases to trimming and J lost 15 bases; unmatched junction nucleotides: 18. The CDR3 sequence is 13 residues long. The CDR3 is CATRSRLAQETFF. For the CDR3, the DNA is TGTGCCACCAGGAGCCGACTAGCCCAAGAAACGTTCTTC.

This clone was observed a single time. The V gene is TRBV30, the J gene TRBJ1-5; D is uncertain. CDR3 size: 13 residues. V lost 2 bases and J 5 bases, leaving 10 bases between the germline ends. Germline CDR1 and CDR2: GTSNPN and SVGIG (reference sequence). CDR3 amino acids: CAWSRGTDQPQHF. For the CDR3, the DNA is TGTGCCTGGAGTCGGGGTACTGATCAGCCCCAGCATTTT.

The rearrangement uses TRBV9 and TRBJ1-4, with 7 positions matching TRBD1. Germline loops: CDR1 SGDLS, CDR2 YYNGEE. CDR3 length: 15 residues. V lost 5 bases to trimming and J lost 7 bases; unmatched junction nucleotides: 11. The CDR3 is CASSDRVGRAEKLFF. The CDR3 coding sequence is TGTGCCAGCAGTGACAGGGTTGGTCGGGCTGAAAAACTGTTTTTT.

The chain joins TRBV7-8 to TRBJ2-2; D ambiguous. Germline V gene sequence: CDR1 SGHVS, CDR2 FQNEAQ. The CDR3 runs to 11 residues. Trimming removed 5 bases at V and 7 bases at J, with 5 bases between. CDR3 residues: CASSVGGELFF. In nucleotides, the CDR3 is TGTGCCAGCAGCGTCGGCGGGGAGCTGTTTTTT. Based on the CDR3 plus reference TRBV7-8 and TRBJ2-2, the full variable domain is GAGVSQSPRYKVAKRGQDVALRCDPISGHVSLFWYQQALGQGPEFLTYFQNEAQLDKSGLPSDRFFAERPEGSVSTLKIQRTQQEDSAVYLCASSVGGELFFGEGSRLTVL.

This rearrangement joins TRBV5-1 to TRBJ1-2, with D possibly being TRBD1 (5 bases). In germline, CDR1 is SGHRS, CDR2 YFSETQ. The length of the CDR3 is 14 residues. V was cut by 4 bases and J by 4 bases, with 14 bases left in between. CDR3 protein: CASSPTGEGYGYTF. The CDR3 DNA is TGCGCCAGCAGCCCGACGGGGGAAGGCTATGGCTACACCTTC.

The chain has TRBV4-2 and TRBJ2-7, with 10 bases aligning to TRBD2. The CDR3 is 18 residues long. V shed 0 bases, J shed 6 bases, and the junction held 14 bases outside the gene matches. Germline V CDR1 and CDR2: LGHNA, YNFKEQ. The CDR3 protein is CASSQETLPAGGPGEQYF. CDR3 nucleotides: TGTGCCAGCAGCCAAGAAACCTTGCCAGCGGGAGGGCCGGGCGAGCAGTACTTC.

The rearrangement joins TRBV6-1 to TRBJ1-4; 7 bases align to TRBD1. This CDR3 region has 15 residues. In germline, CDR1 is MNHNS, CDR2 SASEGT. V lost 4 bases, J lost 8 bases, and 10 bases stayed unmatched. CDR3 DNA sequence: TGTGCCAGCAGTGGGGGACAGTTCCCTTCCGAAAAACTGTTTTTT. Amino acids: CASSGGQFPSEKLFF.

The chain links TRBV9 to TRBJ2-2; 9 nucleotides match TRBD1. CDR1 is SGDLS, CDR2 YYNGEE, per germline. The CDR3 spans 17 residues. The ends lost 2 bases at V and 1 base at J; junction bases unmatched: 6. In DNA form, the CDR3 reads TGTGCCAGCAGCGTTTGGGGGGACAGGGTGAACACCGGGGAGCTGTTTTTT. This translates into CASSVWGDRVNTGELFF.

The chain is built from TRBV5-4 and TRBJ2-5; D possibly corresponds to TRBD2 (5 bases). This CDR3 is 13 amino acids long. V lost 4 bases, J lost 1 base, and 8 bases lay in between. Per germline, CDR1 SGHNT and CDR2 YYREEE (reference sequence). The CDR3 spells CASSTDFQETQYF. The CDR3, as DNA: TGTGCCAGCAGCACGGACTTCCAAGAGACCCAGTACTTC. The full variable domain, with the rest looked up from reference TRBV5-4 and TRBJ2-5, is ETGVTQSPTHLIKTRGQQVTLRCSSQSGHNTVSWYQQALGQGPQFIFQYYREEENGRGNFPPRFSGLQFPNYSSELNVNALELDDSALYLCASSTDFQETQYFGPGTRLLVL.

DNA of the CDR3: TGTGCCATCAGTGAGCGGGAGGGGGAGCAGTACTTC. As protein: CAISEREGEQYF. This chain joins TRBV10-3 and TRBJ2-7, with 8 bases fitting TRBD2. This CDR3 comprises 12 residues. V gave up 2 bases and J gave up 7 bases; unmatched junction bases: 1. Germline V lookup: CDR1 ENHRY, CDR2 SYGVKD.

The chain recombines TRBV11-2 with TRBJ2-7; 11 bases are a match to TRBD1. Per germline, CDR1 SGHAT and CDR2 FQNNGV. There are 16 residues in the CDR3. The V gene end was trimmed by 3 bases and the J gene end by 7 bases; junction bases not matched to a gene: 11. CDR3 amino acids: CASSFSTGTGGGEQYF. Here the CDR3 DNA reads TGTGCCAGCAGCTTCAGCACCGGGACAGGGGGAGGGGAGCAGTACTTC.

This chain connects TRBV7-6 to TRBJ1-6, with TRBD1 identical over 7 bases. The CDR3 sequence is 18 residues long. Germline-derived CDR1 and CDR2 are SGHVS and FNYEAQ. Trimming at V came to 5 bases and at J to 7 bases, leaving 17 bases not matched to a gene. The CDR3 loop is CASSLYGPPTGKNSPLHF. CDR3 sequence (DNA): TGTGCCAGCAGCCTTTATGGGCCTCCGACAGGGAAGAATTCACCCCTCCACTTT.

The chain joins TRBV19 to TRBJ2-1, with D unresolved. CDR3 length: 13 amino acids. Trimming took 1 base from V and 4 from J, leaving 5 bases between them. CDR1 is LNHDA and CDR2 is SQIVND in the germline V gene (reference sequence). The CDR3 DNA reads TGTGCCAGTAGTATAGCCAGATACAATGAGCAGTTCTTC. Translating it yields CASSIARYNEQFF.

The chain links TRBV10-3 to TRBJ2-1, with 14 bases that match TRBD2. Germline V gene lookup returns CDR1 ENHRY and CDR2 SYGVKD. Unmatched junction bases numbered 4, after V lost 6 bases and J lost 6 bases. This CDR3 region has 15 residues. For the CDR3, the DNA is TGTGCCATCAGCCCCGGGACTAGCGGGAGCAATGAGCAGTTCTTC. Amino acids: CAISPGTSGSNEQFF.

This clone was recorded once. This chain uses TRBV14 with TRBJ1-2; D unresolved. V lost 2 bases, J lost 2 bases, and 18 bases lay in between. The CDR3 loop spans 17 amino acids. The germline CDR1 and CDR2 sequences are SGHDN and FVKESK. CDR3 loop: CASSQFPTEYLNYGYTF. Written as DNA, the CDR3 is TGTGCCAGCAGCCAATTCCCTACAGAATATCTAAACTATGGCTACACCTTC.

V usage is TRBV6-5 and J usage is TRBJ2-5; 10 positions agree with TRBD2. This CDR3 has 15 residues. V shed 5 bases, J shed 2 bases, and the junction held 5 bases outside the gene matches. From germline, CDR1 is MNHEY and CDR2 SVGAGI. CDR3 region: CASSPSGRWQETQYF. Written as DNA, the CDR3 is TGTGCCAGCAGTCCTAGCGGGAGATGGCAAGAGACCCAGTACTTC.

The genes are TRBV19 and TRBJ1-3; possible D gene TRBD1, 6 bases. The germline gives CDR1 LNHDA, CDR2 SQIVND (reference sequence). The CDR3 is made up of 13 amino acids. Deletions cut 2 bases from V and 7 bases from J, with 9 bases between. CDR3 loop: CASSIKQGNTIYF. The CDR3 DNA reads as TGTGCCAGTAGTATAAAGCAGGGGAACACCATATATTTT.

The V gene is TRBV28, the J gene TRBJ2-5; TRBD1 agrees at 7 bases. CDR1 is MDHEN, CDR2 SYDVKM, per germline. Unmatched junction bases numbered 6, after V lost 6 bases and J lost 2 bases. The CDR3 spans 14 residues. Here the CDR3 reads CASSTRTGQETQYF. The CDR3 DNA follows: TGTGCCAGCAGCACCCGGACAGGACAAGAGACCCAGTACTTC.

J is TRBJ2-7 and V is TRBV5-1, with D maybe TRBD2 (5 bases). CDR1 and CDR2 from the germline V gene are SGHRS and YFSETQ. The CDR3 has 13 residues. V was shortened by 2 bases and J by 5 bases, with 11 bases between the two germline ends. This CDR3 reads CASSLEGSHEQYF. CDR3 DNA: TGCGCCAGCAGCTTAGAGGGAAGCCACGAGCAGTACTTC. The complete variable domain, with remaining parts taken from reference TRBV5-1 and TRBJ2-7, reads KAGVTQTPRYLIKTRGQQVTLSCSPISGHRSVSWYQQTPGQGLQFLFEYFSETQRNKGNFPGRFSGRQFSNSRSEMNVSTLELGDSALYLCASSLEGSHEQYFGPGTRLTVT.

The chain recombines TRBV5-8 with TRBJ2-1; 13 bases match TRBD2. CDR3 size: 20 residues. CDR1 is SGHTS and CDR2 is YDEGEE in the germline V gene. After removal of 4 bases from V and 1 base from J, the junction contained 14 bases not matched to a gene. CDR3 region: CASSPGLAGKTDESYNEQFF. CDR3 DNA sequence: TGTGCCAGCAGCCCGGGACTAGCGGGGAAAACCGATGAGTCCTACAATGAGCAGTTCTTC. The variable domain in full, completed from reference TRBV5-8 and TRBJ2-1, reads EAGVTQSPTHLIKTRGQQATLRCSPISGHTSVYWYQQALGLGLQFLLWYDEGEERNRGNFPPRFSGRQFPNYSSELNVNALELEDSALYLCASSPGLAGKTDESYNEQFFGPGTRLTVL.

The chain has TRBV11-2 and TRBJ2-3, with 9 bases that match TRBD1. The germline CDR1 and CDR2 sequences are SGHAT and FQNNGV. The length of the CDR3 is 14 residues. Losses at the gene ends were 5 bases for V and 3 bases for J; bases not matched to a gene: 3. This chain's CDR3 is CASSRDRVTDTQYF. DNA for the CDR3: TGTGCCAGCAGCCGGGACAGGGTGACAGATACGCAGTATTTT.

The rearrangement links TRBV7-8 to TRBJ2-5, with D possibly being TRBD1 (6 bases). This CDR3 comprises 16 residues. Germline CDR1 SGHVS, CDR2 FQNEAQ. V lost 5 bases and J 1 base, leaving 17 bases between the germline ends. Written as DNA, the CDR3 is TGTGCCAGCAGCCCCCCGGACAGCGCGCCCCAAGAGACCCAGTACTTC. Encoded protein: CASSPPDSAPQETQYF. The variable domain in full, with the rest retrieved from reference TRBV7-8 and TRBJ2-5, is GAGVSQSPRYKVAKRGQDVALRCDPISGHVSLFWYQQALGQGPEFLTYFQNEAQLDKSGLPSDRFFAERPEGSVSTLKIQRTQQEDSAVYLCASSPPDSAPQETQYFGPGTRLLVL.

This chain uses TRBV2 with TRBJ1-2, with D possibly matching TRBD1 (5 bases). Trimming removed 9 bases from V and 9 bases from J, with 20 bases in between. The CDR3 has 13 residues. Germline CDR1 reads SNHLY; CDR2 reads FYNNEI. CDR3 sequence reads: CARLEGRGDCYTF. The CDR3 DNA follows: TGTGCCAGGCTCGAAGGGAGGGGTGATTGCTACACCTTC.

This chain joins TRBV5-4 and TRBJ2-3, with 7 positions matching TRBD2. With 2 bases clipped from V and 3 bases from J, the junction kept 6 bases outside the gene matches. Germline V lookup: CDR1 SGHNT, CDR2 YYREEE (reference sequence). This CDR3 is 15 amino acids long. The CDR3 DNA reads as TGTGCCAGCAGCTTCAGGTCTAGCGGAACAGATACGCAGTATTTT. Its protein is CASSFRSSGTDTQYF. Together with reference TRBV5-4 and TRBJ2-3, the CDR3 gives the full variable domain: ETGVTQSPTHLIKTRGQQVTLRCSSQSGHNTVSWYQQALGQGPQFIFQYYREEENGRGNFPPRFSGLQFPNYSSELNVNALELDDSALYLCASSFRSSGTDTQYFGPGTRLTVL.